The clone carrying this TCR beta chain was counted ten times or more. Its specificity is unknown. Sequencing ends 3 residues short of the CDR3 end; the germline J gene provides the rest. The data are from a study of T cell clonality in common variable immunodeficiency. Trimming at V came to 4 bases and at J to 2 bases, leaving 14 bases not matched to a gene. CDR1 is SGHRS and CDR2 is YFSETQ in the germline V gene. CDR3 length: 18 amino acids. Here immunoSEQ multiplex PCR was the method, and the copy in TCRdb shows in-frame clones only, minus some. The record shows approximately 30,000 clones for this sample, with no singletons present. Broader study findings: In common variable immunodeficiency, TCR beta chains reportedly carried fewer deletions and N-nucleotide insertions.

The V call is TRBV5-1, the J call TRBJ1-3, with 8 bases fitting TRBD1. The TCR was taken from a human donor with common variable immunodeficiency. The source material was peripheral blood mononuclear cells. CDR3 DNA (partial): TGCGCCAGCAGCCCATCCGGGACAGGAAAGTCAACTGGAAACACC. Protein product: CASSPSGTGKSTGNT. The entire CDR3 reads CASSPSGTGKSTGNTIYF. Full variable domain (missing parts from reference TRBV5-1 and TRBJ1-3): KAGVTQTPRYLIKTRGQQVTLSCSPISGHRSVSWYQQTPGQGLQFLFEYFSETQRNKGNFPGRFSGRQFSNSRSEMNVSTLELGDSALYLCASSPSGTGKSTGNTIYFGEGSWLTVV.